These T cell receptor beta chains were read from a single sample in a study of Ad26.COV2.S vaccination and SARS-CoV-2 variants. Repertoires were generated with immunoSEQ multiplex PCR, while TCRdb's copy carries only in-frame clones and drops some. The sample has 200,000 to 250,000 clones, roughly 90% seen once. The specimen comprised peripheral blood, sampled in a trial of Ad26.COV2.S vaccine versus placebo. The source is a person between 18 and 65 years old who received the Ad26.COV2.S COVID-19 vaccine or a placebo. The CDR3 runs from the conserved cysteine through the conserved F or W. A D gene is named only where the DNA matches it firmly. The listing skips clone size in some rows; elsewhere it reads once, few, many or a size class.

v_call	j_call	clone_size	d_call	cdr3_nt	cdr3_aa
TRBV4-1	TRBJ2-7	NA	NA	TGCGCCAGCAGCCAAGTTAGCAGGGACCTGAGCTCCTACGAGCAGTACTTC	CASSQVSRDLSSYEQYF
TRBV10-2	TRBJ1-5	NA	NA	TGCGCCAGCAGTGAGTCGTACAGGGTACAGCCCCAGCATTTT	CASSESYRVQPQHF
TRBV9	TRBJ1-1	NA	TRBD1	TGTGCCAGCGGACAGGGGGCCTTGAACACTGAAGCTTTCTTT	CASGQGALNTEAFF
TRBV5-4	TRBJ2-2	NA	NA	TGTGCCAGCAGCGGGTTGGGGGGAGGCTGGAACACCGGGGAGCTGTTTTTT	CASSGLGGGWNTGELFF
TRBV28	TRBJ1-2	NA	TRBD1	TGTGCCAGCATCCCCCCCGGACAGGGTTTTGGCTACACCTTC	CASIPPGQGFGYTF
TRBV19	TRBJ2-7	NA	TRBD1	TGTGCTTCGGGACAGGGGGTGAACGAGCAGTACTTC	CASGQGVNEQYF
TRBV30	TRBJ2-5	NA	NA	TGTGCCTGGAGTGTACGTCGACCCCAAGAGACCCAGTACTTC	CAWSVRRPQETQYF
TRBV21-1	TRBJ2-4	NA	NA	TGTGCCAGCAGCATCTATTGGACAGGCAACAAAAACATTCAGTACTTC	CASSIYWTGNKNIQYF
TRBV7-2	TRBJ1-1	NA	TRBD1	TGTGCCAGCGCAGAACGGGACAGGGGGCGCGACACTGAAGCTTTCTTT	CASAERDRGRDTEAFF
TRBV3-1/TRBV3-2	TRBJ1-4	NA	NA	TGTGCCAGCAGCCAAGGCAGGAGGGTAAATGAAAAACTGTTTTTT	CASSQGRRVNEKLFF
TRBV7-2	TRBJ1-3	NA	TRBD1	TGTGCCAGCAGTCGCGACAGGGCTGGAAACACCATATATTTT	CASSRDRAGNTIYF
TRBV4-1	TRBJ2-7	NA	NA	TGCGCCAGCAGCCAACTAGCGGACAGGGTATACGAGCAGTACTTC	CASSQLADRVYEQYF
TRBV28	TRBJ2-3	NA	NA	TGTGCCAGCAGTTTGTGGGGGATGGGGGGAGTTGATACGCAGTATTTT	CASSLWGMGGVDTQYF
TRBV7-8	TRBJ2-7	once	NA	TGTGCCAGCAGCCCAGCCTACGAGCAGTACTTC	CASSPAYEQYF
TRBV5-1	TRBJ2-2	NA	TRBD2	TGCGCCAGCAGCGTAGGACTAGGAAACACCGGGGAGCTGTTTTTT	CASSVGLGNTGELFF
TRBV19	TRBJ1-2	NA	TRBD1	TGTGCCAGCTCGGGACAGATCCCCTACACCTTC	CASSGQIPYTF
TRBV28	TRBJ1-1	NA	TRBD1	TGTGCCAGCAGTGAGGACAGGGGCTGGGGCACTGAAGCTTTCTTT	CASSEDRGWGTEAFF
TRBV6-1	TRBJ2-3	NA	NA	TGTGCCAGCAGTGACCGACTCAGCACAGATACGCAGTATTTT	CASSDRLSTDTQYF
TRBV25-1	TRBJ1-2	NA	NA	TGTGCCAGCAGTGGGTCAGCGGCTGGCTACACCTTC	CASSGSAAGYTF
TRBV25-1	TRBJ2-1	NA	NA	TGTGCCAGCAGCCCACTGGGGGGACCCTACAATGAGCAGTTCTTC	CASSPLGGPYNEQFF
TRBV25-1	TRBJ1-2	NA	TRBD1	TGTGCCAGCCGAACGCCCGGGACAGCGGGGGGCTACACCTTC	CASRTPGTAGGYTF
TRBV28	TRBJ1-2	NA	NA	TGTGCCAGCAGTTTCTCAGGGTCCAATGGCTACACCTTC	CASSFSGSNGYTF
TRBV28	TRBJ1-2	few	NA	TGTGCCAGCAGTTTAATGGGTCGTTCGGGGGGCGACTATGGCTACACCTTC	CASSLMGRSGGDYGYTF
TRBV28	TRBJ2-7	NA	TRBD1	TGTGCCAGCAGTTTCCTAGGACAGGGGGCTTACGAGCAGTACTTC	CASSFLGQGAYEQYF
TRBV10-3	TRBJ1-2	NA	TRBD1	TGTGCCATCAGTGGACAGGGGGCAAACGGTGGTAACTATGGCTACACCTTC	CAISGQGANGGNYGYTF
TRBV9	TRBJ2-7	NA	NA	TGTGCCAGCAGCGTAGCCCCAGGGACTTCCTACGAGCAGTACTTC	CASSVAPGTSYEQYF
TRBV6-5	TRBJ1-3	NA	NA	TGTGCCAGCAGTTACTCTGGTGGGGGGACTCGGTATTTT	CASSYSGGGTRYF
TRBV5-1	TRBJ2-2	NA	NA	TGCGCCAGCAGCTATCCGACAGGCACCGGGGAGCTGTTTTTT	CASSYPTGTGELFF
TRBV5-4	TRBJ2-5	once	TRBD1	TGTGCCAGCAGCCCGGCAGGGGGCCAAGAGACCCAGTACTTC	CASSPAGGQETQYF
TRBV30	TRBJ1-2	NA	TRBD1	TGTGCCTGGAGCTTTGCCGGGACAGGGGGGTTCGGCTACACCTTC	CAWSFAGTGGFGYTF
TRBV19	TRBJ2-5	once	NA	TGTGCCAGTAGTATCCGCACAGGCTACCAAGAGACCCAGTACTTC	CASSIRTGYQETQYF
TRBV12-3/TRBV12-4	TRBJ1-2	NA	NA	TGTGCCAGCAGTTTGTCGGGGAACTATGGCTACACCTTC	CASSLSGNYGYTF
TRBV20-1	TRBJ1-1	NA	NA	TGCAGTGCTGACCGTATCGCTGAAGCTTTCTTT	CSADRIAEAFF
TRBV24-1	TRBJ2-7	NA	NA	TGTGCCACCAGTGATTCCAGCGGTCACCCTTCCTACGAGCAGTACTTC	CATSDSSGHPSYEQYF
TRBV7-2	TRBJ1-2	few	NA	TGTGCCAGCAGCTTAGCGTCACGAGAAAACTATGGCTACACCTTC	CASSLASRENYGYTF
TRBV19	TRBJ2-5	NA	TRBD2	TGTGCCAGTAAATTGGCTAGCGGACAAGAGACCCAGTACTTC	CASKLASGQETQYF
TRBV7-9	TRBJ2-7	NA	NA	TGTGCCAGCATCTCAGGGGCCGACTCCTACGAGCAGTACTTC	CASISGADSYEQYF
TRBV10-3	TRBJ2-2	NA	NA	TGTGCCATCAGTGGGACGGAGAACACCGGGGAGCTGTTTTTT	CAISGTENTGELFF
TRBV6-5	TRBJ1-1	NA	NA	TGTGCCAGCCCAAACATACCGAACACTGAAGCTTTCTTT	CASPNIPNTEAFF
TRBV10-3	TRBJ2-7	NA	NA	TGTGCCATTTCCACGGGAGGACAGAGATACGAGCAGTACTTC	CAISTGGQRYEQYF
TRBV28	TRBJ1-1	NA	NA	TGTGCCAGCAAGACCTCTAGGGGATTGAACACTGAAGCTTTCTTT	CASKTSRGLNTEAFF
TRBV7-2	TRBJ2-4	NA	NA	TGTGCCAGCAGCTCATCCATCGGCATTCAGTACTTC	CASSSSIGIQYF
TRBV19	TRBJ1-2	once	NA	TGTGCCAGTAGTATGGTCAGCAAAGATGGCTACACCTTC	CASSMVSKDGYTF